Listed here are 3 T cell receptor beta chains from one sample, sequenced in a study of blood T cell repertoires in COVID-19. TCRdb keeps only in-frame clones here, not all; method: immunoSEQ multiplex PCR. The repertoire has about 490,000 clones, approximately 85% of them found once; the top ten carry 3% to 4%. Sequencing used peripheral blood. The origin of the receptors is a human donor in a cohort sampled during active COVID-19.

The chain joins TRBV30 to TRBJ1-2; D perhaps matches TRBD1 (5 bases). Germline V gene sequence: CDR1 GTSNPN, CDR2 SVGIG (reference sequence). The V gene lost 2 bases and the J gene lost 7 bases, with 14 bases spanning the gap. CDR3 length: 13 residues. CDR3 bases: TGTGCCTGGAGTATCCCGCAGGGAGGTGGCTACACCTTC. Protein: CAWSIPQGGGYTF.

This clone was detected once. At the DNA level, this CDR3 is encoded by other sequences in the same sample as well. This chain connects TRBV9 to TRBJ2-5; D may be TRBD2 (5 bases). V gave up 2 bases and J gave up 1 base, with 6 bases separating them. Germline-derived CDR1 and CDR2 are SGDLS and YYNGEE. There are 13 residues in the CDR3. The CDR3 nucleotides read TGTGCCAGCAGCGTTGCGGGCCAAGAGACCCAGTACTTC. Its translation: CASSVAGQETQYF.

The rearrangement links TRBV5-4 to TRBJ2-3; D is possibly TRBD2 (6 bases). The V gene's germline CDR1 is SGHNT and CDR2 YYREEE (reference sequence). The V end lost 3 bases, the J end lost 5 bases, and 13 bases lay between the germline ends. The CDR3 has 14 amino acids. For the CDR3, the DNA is TGTGCCAGCAGCTACGGGACTCGTGGAGATACGCAGTATTTT. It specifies CASSYGTRGDTQYF.